A selection of T cell receptor beta chains follows, all from one sample in a study of CD8+ T cells in alopecia areata. Sequencing was performed with immunoSEQ multiplex PCR; in TCRdb, only in-frame clones are kept and a portion is missing. This table holds about 76,000 clones, 66% found once. This material consisted of CD8+ T cells sorted from blood, taken at week 24, from a patient treated with tofacitinib. Every receptor here comes from a human donor with alopecia areata. CDR3s include the opening cysteine and the closing phenylalanine or tryptophan.

V gene	J gene	CDR3 protein
TRBV29-1	TRBJ1-1	CSVVVPTSTEAFF
TRBV4-3	TRBJ2-2	CASSQASSTGELFF
TRBV27	TRBJ1-2	CASSLNSNYGYTF
TRBV5-1	TRBJ2-3	CASSLDPRGGTDTQYF
TRBV7-2	TRBJ2-1	CASSLTGDYNEQFF
TRBV7-9	TRBJ1-2	CASSLGGVGYTF
TRBV6-6	TRBJ2-1	CASSDPGTSFSNEQFF
TRBV21-1	TRBJ1-2	CASSETVYGYTF
TRBV7-2	TRBJ2-7	CASSGTYSSYEQYF
TRBV9	TRBJ2-3	CASSVDGDSTDTQYF
TRBV4-1	TRBJ2-3	CASSQRPGGRTDTQYF
TRBV2	TRBJ1-2	CASRPRINYGYTF